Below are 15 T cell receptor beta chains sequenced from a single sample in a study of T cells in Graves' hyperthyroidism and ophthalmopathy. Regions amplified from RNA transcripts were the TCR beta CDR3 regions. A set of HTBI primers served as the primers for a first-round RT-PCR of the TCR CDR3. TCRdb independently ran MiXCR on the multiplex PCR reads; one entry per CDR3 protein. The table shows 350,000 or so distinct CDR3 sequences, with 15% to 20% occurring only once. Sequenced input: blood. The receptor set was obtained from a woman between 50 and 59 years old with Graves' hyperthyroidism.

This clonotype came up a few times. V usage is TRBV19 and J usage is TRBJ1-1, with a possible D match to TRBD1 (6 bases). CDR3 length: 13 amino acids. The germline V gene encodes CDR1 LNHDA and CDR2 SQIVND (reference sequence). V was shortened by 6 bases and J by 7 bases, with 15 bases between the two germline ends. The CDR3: CASRSGHRLEAFF. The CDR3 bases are TGTGCCAGTAGGTCGGGACATCGGCTTGAAGCTTTCTTT.

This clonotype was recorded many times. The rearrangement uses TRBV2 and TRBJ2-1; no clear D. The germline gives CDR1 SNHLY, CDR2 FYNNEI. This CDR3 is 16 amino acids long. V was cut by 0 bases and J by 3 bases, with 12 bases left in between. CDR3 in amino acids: CASSEAAVTYYNEQFF. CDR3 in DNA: TGTGCCAGCAGTGAAGCGGCCGTGACTTACTACAATGAGCAGTTCTTC.

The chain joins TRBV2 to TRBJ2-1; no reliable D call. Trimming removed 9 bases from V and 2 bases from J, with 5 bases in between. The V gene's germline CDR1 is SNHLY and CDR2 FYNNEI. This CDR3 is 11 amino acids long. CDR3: CASLAYNEQFF. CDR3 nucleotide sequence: TGTGCCAGTCTTGCCTACAATGAGCAGTTCTTC.

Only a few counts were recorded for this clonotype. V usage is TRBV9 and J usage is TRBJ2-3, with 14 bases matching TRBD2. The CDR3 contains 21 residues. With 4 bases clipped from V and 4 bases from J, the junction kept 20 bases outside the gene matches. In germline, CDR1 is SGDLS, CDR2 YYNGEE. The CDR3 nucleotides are TGTGCCAGCAGCCGACCCTCTGGGGGACTAGCGGGAGTGGATGACCCAGATACGCAGTATTTT. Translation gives CASSRPSGGLAGVDDPDTQYF.

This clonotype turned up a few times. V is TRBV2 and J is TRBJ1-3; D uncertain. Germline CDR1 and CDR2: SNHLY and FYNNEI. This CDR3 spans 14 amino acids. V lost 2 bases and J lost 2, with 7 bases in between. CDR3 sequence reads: CASSEQVAGNTIYF. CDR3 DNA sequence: TGTGCCAGCAGTGAACAGGTTGCTGGAAACACCATATATTTT.

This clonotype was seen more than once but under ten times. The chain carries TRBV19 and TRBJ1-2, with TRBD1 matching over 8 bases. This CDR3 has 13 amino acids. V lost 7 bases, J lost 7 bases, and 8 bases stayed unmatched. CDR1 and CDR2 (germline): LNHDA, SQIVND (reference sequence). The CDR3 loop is CASNPSGGGGYTF. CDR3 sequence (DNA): TGTGCCAGTAATCCCTCAGGGGGCGGTGGCTACACCTTC.

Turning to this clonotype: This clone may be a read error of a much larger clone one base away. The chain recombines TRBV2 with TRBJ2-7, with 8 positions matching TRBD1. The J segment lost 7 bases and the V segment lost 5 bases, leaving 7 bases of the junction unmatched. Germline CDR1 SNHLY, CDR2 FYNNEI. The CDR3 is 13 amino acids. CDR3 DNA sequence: TGTGCCAGCAGTCAACAGGGGGAACTAGAGCAGTACTTC. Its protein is CASSQQGELEQYF.

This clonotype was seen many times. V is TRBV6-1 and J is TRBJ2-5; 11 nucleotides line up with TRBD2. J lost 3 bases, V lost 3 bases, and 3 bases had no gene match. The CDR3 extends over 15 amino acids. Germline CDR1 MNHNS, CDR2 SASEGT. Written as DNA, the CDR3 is TGTGCCAGCAGTGACCAGACTAGCGGGAAAGAGACCCAGTACTTC. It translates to CASSDQTSGKETQYF.

The CDR3 nucleotides are TGTGCCAGCAGCCTGCAATTAGGGAACACTGAAGCTTTCTTT. Its translation: CASSLQLGNTEAFF. The V and J genes are TRBV14 and TRBJ1-1; D is unresolved. Trimming took 4 bases from V and 1 from J, leaving 10 bases between them. The CDR3 is 14 residues long. In germline, CDR1 is SGHDN, CDR2 FVKESK.

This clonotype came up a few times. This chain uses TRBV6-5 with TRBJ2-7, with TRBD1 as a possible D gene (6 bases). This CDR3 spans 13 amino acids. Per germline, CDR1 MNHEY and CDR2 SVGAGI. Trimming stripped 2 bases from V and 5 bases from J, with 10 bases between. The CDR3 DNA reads TGTGCCAGCAGTTACCAGAGACAGGACGAGCAGTACTTC. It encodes CASSYQRQDEQYF.

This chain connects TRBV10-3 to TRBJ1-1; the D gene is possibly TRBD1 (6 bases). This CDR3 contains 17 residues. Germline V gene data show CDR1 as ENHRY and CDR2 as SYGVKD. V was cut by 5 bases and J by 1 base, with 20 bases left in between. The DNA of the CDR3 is TGTGCCATCAGTTCCGGCGGGGGGGCTTTCACGAACACTGAAGCTTTCTTT. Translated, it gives CAISSGGGAFTNTEAFF.

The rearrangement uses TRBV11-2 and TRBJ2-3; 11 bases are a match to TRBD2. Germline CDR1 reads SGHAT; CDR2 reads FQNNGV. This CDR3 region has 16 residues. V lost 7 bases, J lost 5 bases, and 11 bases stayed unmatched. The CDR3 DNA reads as TGTGCCAGCACCTTGGGTAGCGGGGGGGCTGGAGATACGCAGTATTTT. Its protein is CASTLGSGGAGDTQYF.

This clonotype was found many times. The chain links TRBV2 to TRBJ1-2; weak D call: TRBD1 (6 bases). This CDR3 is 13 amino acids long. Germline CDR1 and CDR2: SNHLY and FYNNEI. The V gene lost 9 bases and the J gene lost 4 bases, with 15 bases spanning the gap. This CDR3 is CASERDKLYGYTF. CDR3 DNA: TGTGCCAGTGAAAGGGACAAACTCTATGGCTACACCTTC.

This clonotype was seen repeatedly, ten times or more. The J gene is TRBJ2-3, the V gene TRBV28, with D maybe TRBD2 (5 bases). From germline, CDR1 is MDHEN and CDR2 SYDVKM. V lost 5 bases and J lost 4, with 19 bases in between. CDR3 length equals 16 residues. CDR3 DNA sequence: TGTGCCAGCAGTCCCCTATCGAGGGAGAGGGCAGATACGCAGTATTTT. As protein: CASSPLSRERADTQYF.

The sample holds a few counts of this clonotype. CDR3 sequence: CASNGQGCEKLFF. Written as DNA, the CDR3 is TGTGCCAGCAACGGACAGGGGTGCGAAAAACTGTTTTTT. The rearrangement uses TRBV2 and TRBJ1-4; 9 nucleotides align to TRBD1. With 7 bases clipped from V and 8 bases from J, the junction kept 5 bases outside the gene matches. This CDR3 has 13 residues. CDR1 is SNHLY and CDR2 is FYNNEI in the germline V gene. Together with reference TRBV2 and TRBJ1-4, the CDR3 gives the full variable domain: EPEVTQTPSHQVTQMGQEVILRCVPISNHLYFYWYRQILGQKVEFLVSFYNNEISEKSEIFDDQFSVERPDGSNFTLKIRSTKLEDSAMYFCASNGQGCEKLFFGSGTQLSVL.